Listed below are T cell receptor beta chains from one sample, sequenced in a study of patients and donors after allogeneic stem cell transplantation. TCRdb re-called the RT-PCR reads through MiXCR, storing one row per CDR3 protein. This sample has about 960,000 distinct CDR3 sequences; approximately 19% occur once, and the top ten carry approximately 5.9%. Sequencing was carried out using blood, either unsorted or a sorted T cell fraction (not recorded which). These receptors came from a human donor who was either an allogeneic HSCT recipient or a stem cell or donor lymphocyte infusion donor (not recorded which). It is not recorded whose cells these are; they may come from a transplant donor. CDR3s include the opening cysteine and the closing phenylalanine or tryptophan. Clone size is not always given. Where it is, it says once, few, many or a class for expanded clones.

j_call,v_call,clone_size,cdr3_aa
TRBJ1-5,TRBV20-1,few,CSATDRAIQPQHF
TRBJ1-1,TRBV29-1,NA,CSGVRGILRSGTEAFF
TRBJ2-1,TRBV5-1,NA,CASSLGGNHNEQFF
TRBJ2-5,TRBV21-1,NA,CASSKCPGETQYF
TRBJ2-3,TRBV24-1,NA,CATSGPQTDTQYF
TRBJ1-2,TRBV25-1,many,CASSAQGYGYTF
TRBJ1-3,TRBV12-3/TRBV12-4,NA,CASSSGPNSGNTIYF
TRBJ2-5,TRBV6-2/TRBV6-3,NA,CASRSDIRTTGETQYF
TRBJ2-1,TRBV16,few,CASSKTSGMSSYNEQFF
TRBJ2-4,TRBV2,NA,CASRADRGLAKNIQYF
TRBJ1-6,TRBV7-9,many,CASSLGQPNSPLHF
TRBJ2-5,TRBV12-3/TRBV12-4,NA,CASSLARGEADKETQYF
TRBJ1-1,TRBV28,few,CASSKGAGRVFNTEAFF
TRBJ1-1,TRBV7-2,few,CASSLRGQRNTEAFF
TRBJ1-1,TRBV20-1,few,CSAPTRTGPSEAFF
TRBJ2-1,TRBV5-1,once,CASSWGLAGLSSYNEQFF
TRBJ1-6,TRBV20-1,NA,CSAEGNNSPLHF
TRBJ1-1,TRBV29-1,NA,CSVVEMALGAEAFF
TRBJ2-1,TRBV21-1,NA,CASSKGGVMNEQFF
TRBJ1-2,TRBV10-3,many,CAISESTDGGYTF
TRBJ1-2,TRBV27,few,CASSTSPGPLYGYTF
TRBJ1-5,TRBV6-1,NA,CASSIGTGEGQPQHF
TRBJ1-4,TRBV20-1,few,CSASKRAPSNEKLFF
TRBJ2-2,TRBV20-1,many,CSARADRGDANTGELFF
TRBJ2-7,TRBV20-1,few,CSARLAGEVFYEQYF
TRBJ2-3,TRBV12-3/TRBV12-4,NA,CASSANTQYF
TRBJ1-2,TRBV18,NA,CASSPRQGTPGGYTF
TRBJ2-1,TRBV9,few,CASSAPTDRSSYNEQFF
TRBJ2-1,TRBV18,few,CASSPSGGPRSEQFF
TRBJ1-1,TRBV12-5,NA,CASGLVPDEAFF
TRBJ2-7,TRBV27,NA,CASKAAGSTYEQYF
TRBJ2-1,TRBV5-6,NA,CASSSRTSGMGKDEQFF
TRBJ1-6,TRBV4-1,NA,CASSNPGEKLGSPLHF
TRBJ2-7,TRBV20-1,few,CSANEMGQGSYEQYF
TRBJ1-3,TRBV7-2,NA,CASSPTGTVSGNTIYF
TRBJ2-7,TRBV7-9,NA,CASSTRQGGEQYF
TRBJ1-6,TRBV18,NA,CASSPVEDTNYSPLHF
TRBJ2-5,TRBV20-1,NA,CSARGAGLHETQYF
TRBJ2-7,TRBV5-1,many,CASSLLINRPYEQYF
TRBJ2-2,TRBV12-3/TRBV12-4,many,CASSSLRAGELFF
TRBJ2-5,TRBV7-9,NA,CASTLRGGQETQYF
TRBJ2-5,TRBV9,NA,CASSVDVSGGRTQYF
TRBJ1-5,TRBV18,NA,CASSHTTGSYSNQPQHF
TRBJ2-3,TRBV12-3/TRBV12-4,many,CASRMEKTDTQYF
TRBJ1-2,TRBV12-3/TRBV12-4,few,CASSKNDRGYYTF
TRBJ2-7,TRBV3-1,few,CASSQEGGRDVSYEQYF
TRBJ2-7,TRBV5-5,NA,CASSHQRVETYEQYF
TRBJ1-1,TRBV6-2/TRBV6-3,NA,CASSPLTGANTEAFF
TRBJ1-1,TRBV7-9,few,CASSSSGLEAFF
TRBJ1-6,TRBV4-3,few,CASSQEASLNSPLHF
TRBJ1-3,TRBV5-1,few,CASSAGRAGNTIYF
TRBJ2-2,TRBV10-3,NA,CAISSGSGGNTGELFF